The rows below give T cell receptor beta chains drawn from one sample of a study of cytomegalovirus exposure and HLA in healthy donors. Measured with immunoSEQ multiplex PCR; TCRdb has only the in-frame clones, and not every one. The repertoire holds 95,000 to 150,000 clones, with 74% as singletons. Material: PBMCs. The receptor set was obtained from a woman aged 45-65 years in good health and CMV-seropositive. Both conserved end residues are trimmed from each CDR3. Each record gives: V gene, J gene, CDR3 protein.

TRBV5-8,TRBJ1-5,ASSLGTDSNQPQH
TRBV9,TRBJ1-6,ASSQRDSNSPLH
TRBV5-4,TRBJ2-5,ASSRGSQETQY
TRBV5-5,TRBJ1-4,ASSLLSLHNEKLF
TRBV5-1,TRBJ2-3,ASTLFGGGAWSTDTQY
TRBV19,TRBJ1-6,ASSIQPQGSYNSPLH
TRBV9,TRBJ1-2,ASSAGLLNYGYT
TRBV5-1,TRBJ1-2,ASSGGQQIDGYT
TRBV4-2,TRBJ2-3,ASSLGSGGAVGSTDTQY
TRBV10-2,TRBJ2-3,ASSESVPQDTQY
TRBV9,TRBJ1-2,ASTPGQGSYGYT
TRBV9,TRBJ2-7,ASTKGGDRGYEQY
TRBV5-8,TRBJ2-1,ASSFFGLAGGREQF
TRBV6-6,TRBJ1-6,ASSHGQGNSPLH
TRBV11-3,TRBJ2-1,ASSSVRNEQF
TRBV2,TRBJ2-5,ASSETGGVPY
TRBV5-4,TRBJ1-5,ASSLGGSNQPQH
TRBV6-5,TRBJ2-2,ASTRGNTGELF
TRBV6-1,TRBJ2-7,ASSEAGTGVDEQY
TRBV19,TRBJ2-5,ASNEGARETQY
TRBV5-1,TRBJ1-5,ASKTGTDNQPQH
TRBV27,TRBJ2-3,ASRGRGGSSTDTQY
TRBV5-4,TRBJ1-2,ASSLAQNNHGYT
TRBV10-3,TRBJ1-2,AISESWGEGYGYT
TRBV7-9,.,ASSSVLASYEQY
TRBV5-1,TRBJ2-7,ASSSSRLAGGEQY
TRBV2,TRBJ1-5,ASSEFRTGGHQPQH
TRBV5-1,TRBJ1-1,ASSLVAGELGTEAF
TRBV27,TRBJ2-7,ASSFGAETYEQY
TRBV18,TRBJ1-5,ASSPGQGALNQPQH